Listed below are T cell receptor beta chains from one sample, sequenced in a study of cytomegalovirus exposure and HLA in healthy donors. Method: immunoSEQ multiplex PCR; TCRdb's copy keeps in-frame clones and lacks some. The sample lists more than 100,000 clones, approximately 80% seen once, with about 1% in the top ten. The specimen sequenced was PBMCs. The receptor set was obtained from an older woman in good health and CMV-seronegative. The CDR3 runs from the conserved cysteine through the conserved F or W. Fields, in order: V gene, clone size, J gene, D gene, CDR3 DNA, CDR3 protein. A D gene is named only where the DNA matches it firmly. Clone size is given for some rows only: seen once, a few or many times, or a class if the clone is expanded.

TRBV28	once	TRBJ2-7	-	-	CASSSSNSYEQYF
TRBV5-1	few	TRBJ1-2	TRBD1	TGCGCCAGCAGCCTAGGACAGGGTAACTATGGCTACACCTTC	CASSLGQGNYGYTF
TRBV19	-	TRBJ2-1	-	TGTGCCAGTAGTATGGCGTCGACACAGTACAATGAGCAGTTCTTC	CASSMASTQYNEQFF
TRBV18	-	TRBJ2-4	-	TGTGCCAGCTCACTGGACATAGCCAAAAACATTCAGTACTTC	CASSLDIAKNIQYF
TRBV5-1	-	TRBJ1-1	-	TGCGCCAGCAGCGAGTTACAGGGAGTGAACACTGAAGCTTTCTTT	CASSELQGVNTEAFF
TRBV5-1	-	TRBJ2-7	-	TGCGCCAGCAGCGGCGGACGAGGGTACGAGCAGTACTTC	CASSGGRGYEQYF
TRBV27	-	TRBJ1-1	-	TGTGCCAGCAGCCCATGGGCGGGGCGACCTTTCTTT	CASSPWAGRPFF
TRBV5-1	few	TRBJ2-1	-	TGCGCCAGCAGTCCCGGGAGTGGTGAGCAGTTCTTC	CASSPGSGEQFF
TRBV28	-	TRBJ2-1	-	TGTGCCAGCAGTTTCGACGGCGGAGCTTACAATGAGCAGTTCTTC	CASSFDGGAYNEQFF
TRBV19	-	TRBJ1-4	TRBD1	TGTGCCAGTAGTATGTTCTTTTGGCAGGGGGCGAATGAAAAACTGTTTTTT	CASSMFFWQGANEKLFF
TRBV7-9	once	TRBJ2-7	TRBD2	TGTGCCAGCAGCTTTCGGCGGGGGGCGATTTACGAGCAGTACTTC	CASSFRRGAIYEQYF
TRBV15	-	TRBJ2-1	TRBD1	TGTGCCACCAGCAGAACAACCGCATCGGGACAGGGAAAGCAGTTCTTC	CATSRTTASGQGKQFF
TRBV4-1	-	TRBJ2-7	-	TGCGCCAGCAGCCAAACGGACATTTCCTACGAGCAGTACTTC	CASSQTDISYEQYF
TRBV9	-	TRBJ2-1	TRBD2	TGTGCCAGCAGGGAACTTAGCGGGCTGAGCTCCTACAATGAGCAGTTCTTC	CASRELSGLSSYNEQFF
TRBV7-6	-	TRBJ2-5	TRBD2	TGTGCCAGCAGCTTCAGTTTCCTAGCGGGAGTCGGAGAGACCCAGTACTTC	CASSFSFLAGVGETQYF
TRBV5-6	-	TRBJ2-7	TRBD1	TGTGCCAGCAGCCGGGACAGGTCCTACGAGCAGTACTTC	CASSRDRSYEQYF
TRBV25-1	-	TRBJ2-1	TRBD2	TGTGCCAGCAGGGTAAGCGGGAGATCCTACAATGAGCAGTTCTTC	CASRVSGRSYNEQFF
TRBV18	-	TRBJ2-1	-	TGTGCCAGCTCACCACGTACTAGAGGATCCTACAATGAGCAGTTCTTC	CASSPRTRGSYNEQFF
TRBV7-7	-	TRBJ2-1	-	TGTGCCAGCAGCCTTTCGGCGGGATCCTCCTACAATGAGCAGTTCTTC	CASSLSAGSSYNEQFF
TRBV28	-	TRBJ2-1	TRBD1	TGTGCCAGCAGCCGCGGGACAGGGTCTAGTGAGCAGTTCTTC	CASSRGTGSSEQFF
TRBV27	-	TRBJ1-5	-	TGTGCCAGCAGTTTAACAGGTCCGGGCAATCAGCCCCAGCATTTT	CASSLTGPGNQPQHF
TRBV7-3	few	TRBJ2-2	-	TGTGCCAGCAGCCTCTATGGTCGGGGGTACACCGGGGAGCTGTTTTTT	CASSLYGRGYTGELFF
TRBV19	once	TRBJ1-4	-	TGTGCCAGTAAGGGGAATACAGGGGAAAAACTGTTTTTT	CASKGNTGEKLFF
TRBV2	few	TRBJ1-6	-	TGTGCCAGCAGTATCCGGGGCGGGAGGGATAATTCACCCCTCCACTTT	CASSIRGGRDNSPLHF
TRBV7-9	-	TRBJ2-2	-	TGTGCCAGCAGCCAGAGTCAGGGGTTTTCGAACACCGGGGAGCTGTTTTTT	CASSQSQGFSNTGELFF
TRBV7-9	once	TRBJ1-2	-	TGTGCCAGCACCAACTTAGGGGGGGTAGGGGGCTACACCTTC	CASTNLGGVGGYTF
TRBV27	once	TRBJ2-2	TRBD1	TGTGCCAGCAGAGGACAGGGGGCAGTGAACACCGGGGAGCTGTTTTTT	CASRGQGAVNTGELFF